A single sample is the source of the 32 T cell receptor beta chains below, sequenced in a study of post-analysis software for immune sequencing data. Study results and limitations: Five TRBV segments, including TRBV5-6, TRBV5-1 and TRBV20-1, were more frequent in patients than controls.

The TCR beta cDNA libraries carried unique molecular identifiers. From the PCR reads, TCRdb called clonotypes with MiXCR, one entry per CDR3 protein. The top ten hold around 0.55% of the sample, which has some 690,000 distinct CDR3 sequences, roughly 30% seen once. Which antigens these TCRs recognize remains unknown. The sequenced sample consisted of blood. These receptors all come from a girl aged 10 to 17 with multiple sclerosis.

Notes on this clonotype: The CDR3 carries no conserved terminal phenylalanine or tryptophan, so it likely arises from a read error. The CDR3 is CASSLQTGGRETQYC. In DNA form, the CDR3 reads TGTGCCAGCAGCTTGCAGACAGGGGGCAGGGAGACCCAGTACTGC. V is TRBV11-2 and J is TRBJ2-5; 10 nucleotides match TRBD1. Germline CDR1 reads SGHAT; CDR2 reads FQNNGV. V shed 3 bases, J shed 5 bases, and the junction held 6 bases outside the gene matches. This CDR3 contains 15 residues.

V usage is TRBV11-2 and J usage is TRBJ2-1; the match to TRBD2 covers 10 bases. The CDR3 length is 17 residues. Germline CDR1 reads SGHAT; CDR2 reads FQNNGV. J gave up 4 bases and V 2 bases, and 8 bases lay outside the gene matches. The CDR3 sequence is CASSLRRAGGIYNEQFF. In nucleotides, the CDR3 is TGTGCCAGCAGCTTACGACGAGCGGGGGGGATATACAATGAGCAGTTCTTC.

The chain employs TRBV9 and TRBJ1-4; D gene unclear. Germline CDR1 reads SGDLS; CDR2 reads YYNGEE. CDR3 length: 15 amino acids. V was shortened by 1 base and J by 9 bases, with 16 bases between the two germline ends. CDR3 DNA: TGTGCCAGCAGCGTATTGTCCGGGGTCGGCCAAAAACTGTTTTTT. It yields the protein CASSVLSGVGQKLFF.

This rearrangement joins TRBV5-1 to TRBJ1-4; 9 nucleotides agree with TRBD1. The length of the CDR3 is 15 residues. The junction had 5 bases not matched to a gene; V was cut back by 4 bases and J by 4 bases. CDR1 is SGHRS and CDR2 is YFSETQ in the germline V gene. CDR3 nucleotide sequence: TGCGCCAGCAGCCCGGGACAGGGATTTAATGAAAAACTGTTTTTT. It translates to CASSPGQGFNEKLFF. Supplemented by reference TRBV5-1 and TRBJ1-4, the full variable domain reads KAGVTQTPRYLIKTRGQQVTLSCSPISGHRSVSWYQQTPGQGLQFLFEYFSETQRNKGNFPGRFSGRQFSNSRSEMNVSTLELGDSALYLCASSPGQGFNEKLFFGSGTQLSVL.

This clonotype came up a few times. The V call is TRBV6-1, the J call TRBJ2-1; 10 nucleotides align to TRBD1. Germline V CDR1 and CDR2: MNHNS, SASEGT. V lost 5 bases to trimming and J lost 8 bases; unmatched junction nucleotides: 9. The CDR3 has 15 residues. CDR3 DNA: TGTGCCAGCAGTAAACCCCGGGACAGGGGACATGAGCAGTTCTTC. Protein sequence: CASSKPRDRGHEQFF.

This clonotype was seen only a few times. Its ends do not fully match the called genes, so a read error is possible. The rearrangement uses TRBV7-2 and TRBJ2-5; 9 bases map to TRBD2. This CDR3 region has 14 residues. CDR1 is SGHTA, CDR2 FQGNSA, per germline. CDR3 DNA: TGTGCCAGCAGGTTAGCGGGAGTCCTGGAGACCCAGTACTTC. Residues: CASRLAGVLETQYF.

On this clonotype itself: A junction end diverges from the germline sequence, so it may reflect a read error. This sequence joins TRBV12-3 or TRBV12-4 and TRBJ2-3; D gene ambiguous. The CDR3 is 12 amino acids. CDR3 bases: TGTACCAGCACTGAGATCCCAGATACGCAGTATTTT. Protein: CTSTEIPDTQYF.

At least ten counts were recorded for this clonotype. The chain couples TRBV20-1 to TRBJ2-1, with 7 bases fitting TRBD2. Germline CDR1 DFQATT, CDR2 SNEGSKA (reference sequence). The trim removed 6 bases at V and 4 bases at J, leaving 9 bases unmatched. The CDR3 is 14 residues long. CDR3 DNA: TGCAGTGCCCCCTCAGCGGGGCCATACAATGAGCAGTTCTTC. Protein: CSAPSAGPYNEQFF.

Notes on this clonotype: This may be a read error, as it is one base from a much larger clone. The rearrangement links TRBV6-6 to TRBJ2-5; 8 bases map to TRBD1. The J call may be mistaken, given a closer DNA end match to TRBJ2-7. Germline V gene lookup returns CDR1 MNHNY and CDR2 SVGAGI (reference sequence). CDR3 length: 14 amino acids. CDR3 bases: TGTGCCAGCAGTTACCTCGACAGGGGTTACGAGCAGTACTTC. Its protein is CASSYLDRGYEQYF.

This clonotype was counted between two and nine times. The rearrangement uses TRBV12-3 or TRBV12-4 and TRBJ2-1, with D perhaps assigned TRBD1 or TRBD2 (5 bases each). Trimming shortened V by 5 bases and J by 7 bases, and 15 bases separated the two germline ends. This CDR3 region has 14 residues. CDR3: CASSAVRGRNEQFF. The CDR3 nucleotides are TGTGCCAGCAGTGCGGTCCGGGGCAGGAATGAGCAGTTCTTC.

This clonotype was seen only a few times. This chain uses TRBV12-3 or TRBV12-4 with TRBJ1-2, with a tentative D call TRBD1 (5 bases). There are 14 residues in the CDR3. Trimming cost V 6 bases and J 8 bases, with 19 bases left between them. The CDR3 region has the DNA TGTGCCAGCAGCGCAGGCGTTCAGGGAAGGGGCTACACCTTC. It encodes CASSAGVQGRGYTF.

This chain uses TRBV29-1 with TRBJ2-7; D ambiguous. Germline CDR1 reads SQVTM; CDR2 reads ANQGSEA. Trimming pared 7 bases from V and 4 bases from J, leaving 17 bases between. This CDR3 is 13 amino acids long. DNA of the CDR3: TGCAGCGCGATAGGTCCTAACCCGTACGAGCAGTACTTC. Amino acid sequence: CSAIGPNPYEQYF.

This clonotype has a count of ten or more. CDR3 DNA: TGCGCCAGCAGTACCACCCAGGGACCGTCGTACGAGCAGTACTTC. It specifies CASSTTQGPSYEQYF. The chain combines TRBV10-2 with TRBJ2-7; D is perhaps TRBD1 or TRBD2 (5 bases each). This CDR3 region has 15 residues. V dropped 5 bases and J dropped 4 bases, with 18 bases sitting between them. CDR1 is WSHSY and CDR2 is SAAADI in the germline V gene.

A word on this clonotype: Just one base apart from a much larger clone, this may be a read error. Because the CDR3 is missing its conserved closing phenylalanine or tryptophan, this is likely a read error. This chain joins TRBV29-1 and TRBJ2-5, with 7 nucleotides matching TRBD1. From germline, CDR1 is SQVTM and CDR2 ANQGSEA. The CDR3 runs to 12 residues. V lost 4 bases, J lost 5 bases, and 4 bases stayed unmatched. The CDR3 DNA is TGCAGCGTTGGACAGGGCGGGGAGACCCAGTACGTC. Translating it yields CSVGQGGETQYV.

This clonotype has more than one count but fewer than ten. The rearrangement joins TRBV5-1 to TRBJ1-1; no firm D call. The germline V gene has CDR1 SGHRS and CDR2 YFSETQ. V lost 0 bases and J 4 bases, leaving 7 bases between the germline ends. This CDR3 spans 13 amino acids. DNA of the CDR3: TGCGCCAGCAGCTTGGCACCAGCCACTGAAGCTTTCTTT. This encodes CASSLAPATEAFF.

Only a few counts were recorded for this clonotype. This chain connects TRBV7-2 to TRBJ2-5; D is perhaps TRBD2 (6 bases). Trimming removed 5 bases from V and 1 base from J, with 14 bases in between. There are 15 residues in the CDR3. Germline CDR1 and CDR2: SGHTA and FQGNSA. The CDR3 sequence: CASSPRTTAQETQYF. The CDR3 DNA reads TGTGCCAGCAGCCCCCGGACTACCGCCCAAGAGACCCAGTACTTC.

Comment on this clonotype: Given a much more abundant clone one base away, this may be a read error. Lacking the conserved final phenylalanine or tryptophan, this CDR3 likely reflects a read error. The rearrangement joins TRBV27 to TRBJ1-2; no clear D. The germline V gene encodes CDR1 MNHEY and CDR2 SMNVEV (reference sequence). V lost 5 bases to trimming and J lost 4 bases, with 14 bases between them. This CDR3 spans 14 amino acids. CDR3 DNA sequence: TGTGCCAGCAGTCCGGCCGCGGGGTTCTATGGCTACACCCTC. Translated, it gives CASSPAAGFYGYTL.

The chain links TRBV4-3 to TRBJ2-6, with D perhaps matching TRBD1 or TRBD2 (5 bases each). V shed 2 bases and J shed 0 bases, with 20 bases lying between them. Germline lookup yields CDR1 LGHNA and CDR2 YSLEER. CDR3 size: 20 residues. CDR3 sequence reads: CASSQFLRGSYSSGANVLTF. CDR3 nucleotides: TGCGCCAGCAGCCAATTCCTCCGGGGCAGCTATAGCTCTGGGGCCAACGTCCTGACTTTC.

The chain combines TRBV5-6 with TRBJ2-7; 11 bases map to TRBD2. CDR3 size: 16 residues. The germline CDR1 and CDR2 sequences are SGHDT and YYEEEE. V lost 4 bases to trimming and J lost 9 bases; unmatched junction nucleotides: 15. The DNA for the CDR3 is TGTGCCAGCAGCCTAAACCCGGGACTAGCGGTCCTTGGGCAGTACTTC. Translation gives CASSLNPGLAVLGQYF.

This clonotype was picked up a small number of times. V and J are TRBV20-1 and TRBJ1-5, with D unclear. Deletions cut 0 bases from V and 6 bases from J, with 6 bases between. In germline, CDR1 is DFQATT, CDR2 SNEGSKA (reference sequence). This CDR3 has 12 residues. DNA for the CDR3: TGCAGTGCTAGAGATATTGGTCAGCCCCAGCATTTT. Residues: CSARDIGQPQHF.

The rearrangement joins TRBV6-6 to TRBJ2-2; D remains unclear. Between the trimmed V and J ends, which lost 0 bases and 2 bases, there was a span of 7 bases. CDR3 length: 15 residues. In germline, CDR1 is MNHNY, CDR2 SVGAGI (reference sequence). In nucleotides, the CDR3 is TGTGCCAGCAGTTACTCGGCCGGTAACACCGGGGAGCTGTTTTTT. The encoded protein is CASSYSAGNTGELFF.

J is TRBJ1-2 and V is TRBV5-1; D unresolved. Per the germline V gene, CDR1 is SGHRS and CDR2 is YFSETQ. The CDR3 contains 13 residues. Trimming left V 0 bases short and J 10 bases short, with 13 bases between. The CDR3: CASSLVDRNLYTF. Written as DNA, the CDR3 is TGCGCCAGCAGCTTGGTCGATCGCAACCTCTACACCTTC.

This clonotype has a count of ten or more. The chain has TRBV20-1 and TRBJ2-7; D is perhaps TRBD1 (6 bases). V gave up 0 bases and J gave up 3 bases, with 12 bases separating them. The CDR3 totals 14 residues. Germline lookup yields CDR1 DFQATT and CDR2 SNEGSKA (reference sequence). CDR3 DNA: TGCAGTGCTAGAGAGGGGGCCTCGGGCTACGAGCAGTACTTC. It yields the protein CSAREGASGYEQYF.

The chain joins TRBV5-1 to TRBJ1-1; D remains ambiguous. The V and J ends lost 3 bases and 0 bases respectively, with 27 bases between them. The length of the CDR3 is 20 residues. CDR1 is SGHRS, CDR2 YFSETQ, per germline. As DNA, the CDR3 is TGCGCCAGCAGCTATAGGTGGAGGAAGCCTGAACAACATATGAACACTGAAGCTTTCTTT. This sequence encodes CASSYRWRKPEQHMNTEAFF.

This clonotype was counted a single time. This sequence joins TRBV5-1 and TRBJ2-1, with 10 bases fitting TRBD2. The length of the CDR3 is 16 residues. J lost 8 bases, V lost 4 bases, and 12 bases had no gene match. From germline, CDR1 is SGHRS and CDR2 YFSETQ. The CDR3 sequence is CASSAEASGGYDEQFF. The CDR3 coding sequence is TGCGCCAGCAGCGCCGAGGCTAGCGGGGGTTACGATGAGCAGTTCTTC.

The sample holds a few counts of this clonotype. The CDR3 nucleotides are TGCAGCGTTACCCAAGACCGGGACAGGGACCGCACAGATACGCAGTATTTT. It is translated as CSVTQDRDRDRTDTQYF. This chain uses TRBV29-1 with TRBJ2-3; 9 bases line up with TRBD1. J was trimmed by 1 base and V by 5 bases; bases with no gene match: 13. From germline, CDR1 is SQVTM and CDR2 ANQGSEA. The CDR3 loop spans 17 amino acids.

Concerning this clonotype: In this CDR3 the conserved last residue, phenylalanine or tryptophan, is missing, so a read error is likely. V usage is TRBV20-1 and J usage is TRBJ2-3; TRBD2 matches 11 bases. The CDR3 spans 16 residues. The trim removed 6 bases at V and 2 bases at J, leaving 10 bases unmatched. Germline V gives CDR1 DFQATT, CDR2 SNEGSKA (reference sequence). CDR3 DNA sequence: TGCAGTGCAAAACTACCGGGACTAGCGGCCACAGATACGCAGTATTCT. Protein sequence: CSAKLPGLAATDTQYS.

V usage is TRBV5-1 and J usage is TRBJ2-1; TRBD2 matches at 8 bases. V shed 0 bases, J shed 13 bases, and the junction held 9 bases outside the gene matches. Germline lookup yields CDR1 SGHRS and CDR2 YFSETQ. This CDR3 is built from 14 residues. The CDR3 here is CASSLVGREETQFF. CDR3 DNA: TGCGCCAGCAGCTTGGTAGGGCGGGAGGAGACCCAGTTCTTC.

With respect to this clonotype: This may arise from a read error, as a much more abundant clone is one base away. The missing conserved phenylalanine or tryptophan at the end of this CDR3 makes a read error likely. V usage is TRBV29-1 and J usage is TRBJ2-5; D gene ambiguous. Germline loops: CDR1 SQVTM, CDR2 ANQGSEA. The V and J ends lost 1 base and 10 bases respectively, with 7 bases between them. This CDR3 has 10 residues. The CDR3 sequence is CSVEGVDQYS. The CDR3 DNA reads as TGCAGCGTTGAAGGGGTGGACCAGTACTCC.

This clonotype appeared a few times. The chain recombines TRBV15 with TRBJ2-1; 10 bases line up with TRBD2. CDR1 LNHNV and CDR2 YYDKDF come from the germline V gene (reference sequence). Trimming at V came to 6 bases and at J to 4 bases, leaving 6 bases not matched to a gene. This CDR3 comprises 15 residues. DNA for the CDR3: TGTGCCACCAGACCTCTAGCGGGGGCTTACAATGAGCAGTTCTTC. Protein product: CATRPLAGAYNEQFF.

The chain has TRBV6-6 and TRBJ2-7, with 9 positions matching TRBD1. The V gene end was trimmed by 6 bases and the J gene end by 6 bases; junction bases not matched to a gene: 12. The germline gives CDR1 MNHNY, CDR2 SVGAGI (reference sequence). The CDR3 covers 15 residues. The DNA for the CDR3 is TGTGCCAGCAGCCGATATATGGACAGGGGAGGCGAGCAGTACTTC. Translated: CASSRYMDRGGEQYF.

V gene TRBV28 combines with J gene TRBJ2-7; tentative D call: TRBD2 (5 bases). The CDR3 has 14 residues. V was clipped by 6 bases and J by 5 bases, with 17 bases between them. CDR1 MDHEN and CDR2 SYDVKM come from the germline V gene. CDR3 nucleotides: TGTGCCAGCAGAAAGAGGGCTTATGGCGACGAGCAGTACTTC. This gives the protein CASRKRAYGDEQYF.